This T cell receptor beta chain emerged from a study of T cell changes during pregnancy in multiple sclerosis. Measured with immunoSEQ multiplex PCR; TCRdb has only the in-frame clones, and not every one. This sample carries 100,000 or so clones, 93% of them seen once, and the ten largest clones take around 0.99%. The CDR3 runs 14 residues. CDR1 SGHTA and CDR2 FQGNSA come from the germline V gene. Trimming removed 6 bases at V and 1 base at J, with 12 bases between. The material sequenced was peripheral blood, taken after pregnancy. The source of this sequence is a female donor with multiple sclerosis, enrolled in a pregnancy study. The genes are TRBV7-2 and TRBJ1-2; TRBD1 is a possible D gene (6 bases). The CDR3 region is CASSRQGNNYGYTF. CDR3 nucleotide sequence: TGTGCCAGCAGTAGGCAGGGGAATAACTATGGCTACACCTTC.